This T cell receptor (beta chain) was captured in a study of T-cell memory formation after mild COVID-19. TCRdb re-called the 5' RACE reads with MiXCR, one entry per CDR3 protein. The profile shows approximately 430,000 distinct CDR3 sequences, about 22% of them singletons. Germline assignment: CDR1 MNHNS and CDR2 SASEGT. The ends lost 1 base at V and 3 bases at J; junction bases unmatched: 3. CDR3 size: 14 residues. The gene calls are TRBV6-1 and TRBJ2-7, with 7 nucleotides matching TRBD2. The source material was PBMCs or a T cell subset sorted from them (not recorded which). This sequence originates from an adult woman who had mild COVID-19 (a few samples of this study predate the infection). Cell type and time point are not known. For the CDR3, the DNA is TGTGCCAGCAGTGAAGTGTTAGCGGGCTACGAGCAGTACTTC. Its protein is CASSEVLAGYEQYF.